These T cell receptor beta chains were read from a single sample in a study of blood T cell repertoires in COVID-19. Only in-frame clones appear in the TCRdb table, and some are missing; sequencing was by immunoSEQ multiplex PCR. This sample has roughly 220,000 clones, with around 83% found just once. Sequencing used peripheral blood. The receptors come from a woman over 75 with COVID-19, enrolled during active disease. CDR3s include the opening cysteine and the closing phenylalanine or tryptophan. A D gene is named only where the DNA matches it firmly. Size tells how often a clone was seen (once, few, many) or the class of an expanded clone, and some rows leave it out.

abundance	len	j_gene	d_gene	v_gene	CDR3nt	CDR3aa
.	15	TRBJ1-6	.	TRBV10-3	TGTGCCATATCCAGAGACCGGGTTGATAATTCACCCCTCCACTTT	CAISRDRVDNSPLHF
.	13	TRBJ1-5	.	TRBV7-2	TGTGCCAGCAGCCCAGATCTGGATCAGCCCCAGCATTTT	CASSPDLDQPQHF
.	14	TRBJ2-7	.	TRBV6-2/TRBV6-3	TGTGCCAGCAGTTACTTTGGTCGGGTTGGCGAGCAGTACTTC	CASSYFGRVGEQYF
.	13	TRBJ2-1	TRBD2	TRBV16	TGTGCCAGCAGCCAATGGCGGGGGGCTGAGCAGTTCTTC	CASSQWRGAEQFF
.	12	TRBJ1-2	.	TRBV7-2	TGTGCCAGCAGCTTATTAGAGGATGGCTACACCTTC	CASSLLEDGYTF
.	15	TRBJ2-3	.	TRBV15	TGTGCCACCAGCAGGCGGGGAACTAGCACAGATACGCAGTATTTT	CATSRRGTSTDTQYF
once	13	TRBJ1-5	TRBD1	TRBV27	TGTGCCAGCAGTCGCACAGGGGATCAGCCCCAGCATTTT	CASSRTGDQPQHF
.	14	TRBJ2-1	.	TRBV6-1	TGTGCCAGCAGCCGGGGGTGGGGTGAGGATGAGCAGTTCTTC	CASSRGWGEDEQFF
.	14	TRBJ1-2	TRBD1	TRBV30	TGTGCCTGGAGTGTAGGAAGACAGGGGTTTGGCTACACCTTC	CAWSVGRQGFGYTF
.	14	TRBJ1-1	TRBD1	TRBV5-1	TGCGCCAGCAGCTTGGAAGTAGGACAGGCTGAAGCTTTCTTT	CASSLEVGQAEAFF
.	17	TRBJ1-3	.	TRBV5-1	TGCGCCAGCAGCACAACGTCGGACGGGAGCTCTGGAAACACCATATATTTT	CASSTTSDGSSGNTIYF
.	14	TRBJ1-1	.	TRBV25-1	TGTGCCAGCAGTGATATCTCGCAGGACACTGAAGCTTTCTTT	CASSDISQDTEAFF
.	15	TRBJ2-1	.	TRBV3-1/TRBV3-2	TGTGCCAGCAGCCAAGGGCCAAGCTCCTACAATGAGCAGTTCTTC	CASSQGPSSYNEQFF
.	14	TRBJ2-1	TRBD2	TRBV28	TGTGCCAGCCTCGCGACTAGCGGGAGGACTGAGCAGTTCTTC	CASLATSGRTEQFF
.	14	TRBJ2-7	TRBD1	TRBV6-5	TGTGCCAGCAGAATCGACAGGGGGTCCTACGAGCAGTACTTC	CASRIDRGSYEQYF
.	14	TRBJ2-5	.	TRBV6-5	TGTGCCAGCAGTAGGTGGGGCCTCCAAGAGACCCAGTACTTC	CASSRWGLQETQYF
.	15	TRBJ1-1	TRBD1	TRBV15	TGTGCCACCAGCGACCGGACAGGGATGAACACTGAAGCTTTCTTT	CATSDRTGMNTEAFF
.	14	TRBJ1-5	.	TRBV19	TGTGCCAGTATTGACCACGGCAGGAATCAGCCCCAGCATTTT	CASIDHGRNQPQHF
.	14	TRBJ1-2	.	TRBV19	TGTGCCAGCAGGAGGGGGGGTACTAACTATGGCTACACCTTC	CASRRGGTNYGYTF
.	13	TRBJ2-7	TRBD1	TRBV27	TGTGCCAGCAGTTTAAACAGGGGCTACGAGCAGTACTTC	CASSLNRGYEQYF
.	15	TRBJ2-2	TRBD1	TRBV24-1	TGTGCCACCAGTGATCCGACAGGGGTGTCCGGGGAGCTGTTTTTT	CATSDPTGVSGELFF
.	13	TRBJ1-2	TRBD1	TRBV3-1/TRBV3-2	TGTGCCAGCAGCCGTATAGGACAGGGGAGGTACACCTTC	CASSRIGQGRYTF
.	16	TRBJ1-3	.	TRBV11-2	TGTGCCAGCAGCATCGCAGGTTATATCTCTGGAAACACCATATATTTT	CASSIAGYISGNTIYF
.	13	TRBJ2-3	.	TRBV4-1	TGCGCCAGCAGCCGTCTAGGGGCGGATACGCAGTATTTT	CASSRLGADTQYF
.	16	TRBJ2-7	.	TRBV4-3	TGCGCCAGCAGCCAAGATCCCAACAGCCCCCAGGACGAGCAGTACTTC	CASSQDPNSPQDEQYF
.	16	TRBJ2-1	.	TRBV15	TGTGCCACCAGCAGAGATGGAGGGGTTGGGCGGAATGAGCAGTTCTTC	CATSRDGGVGRNEQFF
many	15	TRBJ1-2	TRBD1	TRBV3-1/TRBV3-2	TGTGCCAGCACCCCTGGACAGGGGCTCGGGTATGGCTACACCTTC	CASTPGQGLGYGYTF
.	14	TRBJ1-1	TRBD1	TRBV5-1	TGCGCCAGCAGAAGGGGGCCAGGGAACACTGAAGCTTTCTTT	CASRRGPGNTEAFF
.	16	TRBJ1-3	.	TRBV2	TGTGCCAGCAGTGAAAGGATCCAGAAACGGGGTAACACCATATATTTT	CASSERIQKRGNTIYF
.	15	TRBJ2-2	TRBD1	TRBV9	TGTGCCAGCAGCCCCGGGACAGCCAAGACCGGGGAGCTGTTTTTT	CASSPGTAKTGELFF
few	14	TRBJ1-1	.	TRBV7-2	TGTGCCAGCAGCAGCCCAGGGGCGAGGACTGAAGCTTTCTTT	CASSSPGARTEAFF
.	12	TRBJ1-6	.	TRBV6-1	TGTGCCAGCAGTGAAGGAAGCCTACCCCTCCACTTT	CASSEGSLPLHF
.	15	TRBJ2-1	.	TRBV7-9	TGTGCCAGCAGCCTAGGGGCGGCTAGCCCCCATGAGCAGTTCTTC	CASSLGAASPHEQFF
.	17	TRBJ1-6	.	TRBV19	TGTGCCAGTAGCTCCTTGGGGCGGACACCCCAAAATTCACCCCTCCACTTT	CASSSLGRTPQNSPLHF
.	16	TRBJ1-1	TRBD1	TRBV18	TGTGCCAGCTCAGGGGGGACAGATTTCATGAACACTGAAGCTTTCTTT	CASSGGTDFMNTEAFF
.	16	TRBJ1-3	.	TRBV5-1	TGCGCCAGCAGCTCCAAAACAGAGCTCTCTGGAAACACCATATATTTT	CASSSKTELSGNTIYF
.	14	TRBJ2-7	TRBD1	TRBV5-4	TGTGCCAGCAGTTACAGGGGGGCTTTCTACGAGCAGTACTTC	CASSYRGAFYEQYF
.	16	TRBJ1-5	TRBD1	TRBV28	TGTGCCAGCAGACAACCGGGACAGGGCCGCAATCAGCCCCAGCATTTT	CASRQPGQGRNQPQHF
.	13	TRBJ1-2	.	TRBV5-6	TGTGCCAGTAGCGGACAGCCTAACTATGGCTACACCTTC	CASSGQPNYGYTF
.	11	TRBJ1-2	.	TRBV11-2	TGTGCCAGCAGCTTCAATTATGGCTACACCTTC	CASSFNYGYTF
.	15	TRBJ1-5	TRBD1	TRBV28	TGTGCCAGCAAGTCTACAGGGGGCATTTCCCGGCCCCAGCATTTT	CASKSTGGISRPQHF
.	15	TRBJ1-1	TRBD1	TRBV5-1	TGCGCCAGCAGCTTGGGGCGACAGGGGAACACTGAAGCTTTCTTT	CASSLGRQGNTEAFF
.	18	TRBJ2-1	TRBD2	TRBV28	TGTGCCAGCAGTTTCCCCTCAGGGTTAGCGGGAGAGGGGAATGAGCAGTTCTTC	CASSFPSGLAGEGNEQFF
.	14	TRBJ1-2	.	TRBV5-6	TGTGCCAGCAGTTTGCTCGGGTTAGGCTATGGCTACACCTTC	CASSLLGLGYGYTF
.	13	TRBJ1-2	.	TRBV13	TGTGCCAGCAGCTTGGCGGGAAACTATGGCTACACCTTC	CASSLAGNYGYTF
.	14	TRBJ1-2	TRBD1	TRBV15	TGTGCCACCAGCAGAGCCGGGACAGCTAGTGGCTACACCTTC	CATSRAGTASGYTF
.	14	TRBJ2-7	.	TRBV4-2	TGTGCCAGCAGCCAAGATATTGGGCGTGACGAGCAGTACTTC	CASSQDIGRDEQYF
once	14	TRBJ1-3	.	TRBV11-2	TGTGCCAGCAGCTTGAGGGACTCTGGAAACACCATATATTTT	CASSLRDSGNTIYF
.	16	TRBJ1-3	.	TRBV7-9	TGTGCCAGCAGCTATCGACAGGTTAACTCTGGAAACACCATATATTTT	CASSYRQVNSGNTIYF
.	13	TRBJ1-3	.	TRBV7-2	TGTGCCAGCAGCTCGGGACTGGGAAACACCATATATTTT	CASSSGLGNTIYF
once	13	TRBJ1-2	TRBD1	TRBV29-1	TGCAGCGTTTCGACAGGGGGAGGCTATGGCTACACCTTC	CSVSTGGGYGYTF
.	18	TRBJ1-1	TRBD1	TRBV5-4	TGTGCCAGCAGTCCGGGACAGGGGGGGCGAAAGATTTTGGGCGAAGCTTTCTTT	CASSPGQGGRKILGEAFF
.	12	TRBJ2-7	.	TRBV18	TGTGCCAGCTCCCTGACAGTTTACGAGCAGTACTTC	CASSLTVYEQYF
.	15	TRBJ2-2	.	TRBV11-2	TGTGCCAGCAGCTTGGGCTTGGCGAACACCGGGGAGCTGTTTTTT	CASSLGLANTGELFF
.	14	TRBJ1-1	.	TRBV3-1/TRBV3-2	TGTGCCAGCAGCCAAGATAGTACAGCCCGTCGAGCTTTCTTT	CASSQDSTARRAFF
.	15	TRBJ2-2	.	TRBV5-8	TGTGCCAGCAGCCCCGGGATTCGGAACACCGGGGAGCTGTTTTTT	CASSPGIRNTGELFF
.	16	TRBJ2-5	TRBD2	TRBV18	TGTGCCAGCTCACCATTTCCGGGAGGAAACCAAGAGACCCAGTACTTC	CASSPFPGGNQETQYF